What follows are 16 T cell receptor beta chains derived from one specimen sequenced in a study of vaccination and CD4 T cells after COVID-19. Sequenced with the Oncomine TCR Beta short-read assay was DNA taken from cultured CD4+ T cells. TCRdb redid the calling of the PCR reads with MiXCR, one entry per CDR3 protein. Counted here are 11,000 or so distinct CDR3 sequences, approximately 53% occurring once; the ten biggest clones make up 10% to 15%. Their cognate antigens are unknown. Treatment indicated: approximately nine-day PBMC culture with coronavirus spike peptide pools or control peptides (ViraFEST assay). The sample comprised CD4+ T cells from blood, cultured in vitro. The receptors stem from a human donor who had recovered from COVID-19.

This clonotype has more than one count but fewer than ten. The chain is built from TRBV2 and TRBJ2-5, with D uncertain. The CDR3 runs 12 residues. Between the trimmed V and J ends, which lost 2 bases and 1 base, there was a span of 2 bases. Per the germline V gene, CDR1 is SNHLY and CDR2 is FYNNEI. This CDR3 reads CASSESQETQYF. CDR3 in DNA: TGTGCCAGCAGTGAATCCCAAGAGACCCAGTACTTC.

V and J are TRBV6-5 and TRBJ2-1; the D gene is possibly TRBD2 (7 bases). The CDR3 length is 17 residues. The germline V and J ends were trimmed by 4 bases and 0 bases, with 16 bases remaining between them. Looked up from germline, CDR1 is MNHEY and CDR2 is SVGAGI. The CDR3 coding sequence is TGTGCCAGCAGTTCGGGGGGCGCGGGGAGCTCCTACAATGAGCAGTTCTTC. Its protein is CASSSGGAGSSYNEQFF.

V gene TRBV6-1 combines with J gene TRBJ1-6; D not resolved. V lost 6 bases and J lost 9, with 9 bases in between. Germline CDR1 is MNHNS and CDR2 is SASEGT. This CDR3 is 12 amino acids long. For the CDR3, the DNA is TGTGCCAGCAGGGCAGTAGGTTCACCCCTCCACTTT. Protein sequence: CASRAVGSPLHF.

The chain uses TRBV2 and TRBJ1-5; D not certain. V was pared by 7 bases and J by 2 bases, with 15 bases between. Germline loops: CDR1 SNHLY, CDR2 FYNNEI. CDR3 size: 15 residues. The CDR3 sequence: CASNEPKAGNQPQHF. As DNA, the CDR3 is TGTGCCAGCAACGAGCCCAAGGCAGGCAATCAGCCCCAGCATTTT.

V gene TRBV20-1 combines with J gene TRBJ2-7; 7 bases are a match to TRBD1. V shed 5 bases, J shed 2 bases, and the junction held 9 bases outside the gene matches. Germline CDR1 and CDR2: DFQATT and SNEGSKA (reference sequence). The CDR3 has 14 amino acids. The CDR3 DNA follows: TGCAGTGCTCCCAACAGACAGGGAGCCTACGAGCAGTACTTC. This encodes CSAPNRQGAYEQYF.

This chain's CDR3 is CASSLFSDSYEQYF. In DNA form, the CDR3 reads TGTGCCAGCAGTTTATTCTCCGACAGTTACGAGCAGTACTTC. The rearrangement joins TRBV27 to TRBJ2-7, with D perhaps matching TRBD1 (5 bases). The germline V gene has CDR1 MNHEY and CDR2 SMNVEV (reference sequence). V lost 1 base, J lost 4 bases, and 11 bases lay in between. The CDR3 has 14 residues.

This sequence joins TRBV11-1 and TRBJ2-2; the D is unclear. This CDR3 has 16 amino acids. Germline CDR1 and CDR2: SGHAT and FQDESV (reference sequence). The germline V and J ends were trimmed by 2 bases and 3 bases, with 13 bases remaining between them. CDR3 coding DNA: TGTGCCAGCAGCTTAAGACCGGGTTCGGACACCGGGGAGCTGTTTTTT. Amino acid sequence: CASSLRPGSDTGELFF. Full variable domain (rest looked up from reference TRBV11-1 and TRBJ2-2): EAEVAQSPRYKITEKSQAVAFWCDPISGHATLYWYRQILGQGPELLVQFQDESVVDDSQLPKDRFSAERLKGVDSTLKIQPAELGDSAMYLCASSLRPGSDTGELFFGEGSRLTVL.

A few counts support this clonotype. J is TRBJ1-5 and V is TRBV28; the D gene is possibly TRBD1 (6 bases). V was cut by 3 bases and J by 4 bases, with 13 bases left in between. CDR3 length equals 15 residues. Germline CDR1 is MDHEN and CDR2 is SYDVKM. The CDR3 loop reads CASSFARGGNQPQHF. CDR3 coding DNA: TGTGCCAGCAGTTTCGCCAGGGGAGGGAATCAGCCCCAGCATTTT. Variable domain in full (rest from reference TRBV28 and TRBJ1-5): DVKVTQSSRYLVKRTGEKVFLECVQDMDHENMFWYRQDPGLGLRLIYFSYDVKMKEKGDIPEGYSVSREKKERFSLILESASTNQTSMYLCASSFARGGNQPQHFGDGTRLSIL.

V is TRBV20-1 and J is TRBJ2-5; maybe TRBD2 (7 bases). The CDR3 length is 14 residues. Per the germline V gene, CDR1 is DFQATT and CDR2 is SNEGSKA (reference sequence). Trimming took 6 bases from V and 2 from J, leaving 16 bases between them. The CDR3 DNA follows: TGCAGTGCCCGGGGGGCTAGCGCTCAAGAGACCCAGTACTTC. Amino acid sequence: CSARGASAQETQYF.

The rearrangement uses TRBV28 and TRBJ1-2, with TRBD1 as a possible D gene (6 bases). This CDR3 is built from 16 residues. The V gene's germline CDR1 is MDHEN and CDR2 SYDVKM. Trimming took 1 base from V and 6 from J, leaving 18 bases between them. Here the CDR3 DNA reads TGTGCCAGCAGTTTATTCCCCGGGAGGGGGTTTAATGGCTACACCTTC. This gives the protein CASSLFPGRGFNGYTF.

The chain carries TRBV20-1 and TRBJ1-1; the D is unclear. Trimming took 6 bases from V and 8 from J, leaving 16 bases between them. Germline V lookup: CDR1 DFQATT, CDR2 SNEGSKA (reference sequence). The CDR3 loop spans 12 amino acids. The CDR3 sequence is CSAVGPFTEAFF. The DNA of the CDR3 is TGCAGTGCCGTAGGACCTTTTACCGAAGCTTTCTTT.

The V gene is TRBV27, the J gene TRBJ2-6, with D possibly being TRBD1 (5 bases). V lost 8 bases, J lost 4 bases, and 9 bases lay in between. Germline-derived CDR1 and CDR2 are MNHEY and SMNVEV (reference sequence). This CDR3 comprises 13 residues. CDR3 region: CASQGNGANVLTF. CDR3 nucleotide sequence: TGTGCCAGCCAGGGTAACGGGGCCAACGTCCTGACTTTC.

This clonotype was seen only a few times. The CDR3 is CASSQWSSYNEQFF. The CDR3, as DNA: TGTGCCAGCAGTCAGTGGAGCTCCTACAATGAGCAGTTCTTC. The rearrangement joins TRBV6-2 or TRBV6-3 to TRBJ2-1; D is unresolved. The CDR3 has 14 residues. The germline gives CDR1 MNHEY, CDR2 SVGEGT. Deletions cut 5 bases from V and 0 bases from J, with 8 bases between.

V usage is TRBV6-4 and J usage is TRBJ2-5; D unclear. This CDR3 is built from 11 residues. V was clipped by 9 bases and J by 1 base, with 6 bases between them. The germline gives CDR1 MRHNA, CDR2 SNTAGT. The chain's CDR3 is CARDGQETQYF. DNA for the CDR3: TGTGCCAGGGACGGCCAAGAGACCCAGTACTTC.

The chain links TRBV20-1 to TRBJ1-2; TRBD1 aligns across 7 bases. The CDR3 spans 13 residues. CDR1 is DFQATT and CDR2 is SNEGSKA in the germline V gene (reference sequence). J lost 1 base, V lost 5 bases, and 4 bases had no gene match. The CDR3 spells CSAPDRRNYGYTF. The CDR3 nucleotides read TGCAGTGCTCCGGACAGGCGTAACTATGGCTACACCTTC.

The gene calls are TRBV28 and TRBJ1-1; no reliable D call. Germline CDR1 MDHEN, CDR2 SYDVKM. The germline V and J ends were trimmed by 4 bases and 7 bases, with 13 bases remaining between them. CDR3 length: 13 residues. CDR3 residues: CASSSVNRGEAFF. CDR3 bases: TGTGCCAGCAGTTCAGTTAATCGGGGTGAAGCTTTCTTT. Variable domain in full (rest from reference TRBV28 and TRBJ1-1): DVKVTQSSRYLVKRTGEKVFLECVQDMDHENMFWYRQDPGLGLRLIYFSYDVKMKEKGDIPEGYSVSREKKERFSLILESASTNQTSMYLCASSSVNRGEAFFGQGTRLTVV.